Listed here is a single TCR beta chain. What it binds is not known. Time point here: patch test 2, 6 weeks after DPC sensitization. Treatment given: therapeutic diphenylcyclopropenone sensitization with weekly scalp DPC. The study's library attached unique molecular identifiers to single cDNA molecules. In the authors' methods: Sampled TCR counts reached a median of roughly 100,000 per sample, with values ranging from roughly 20,000 to 700,000. Each CDR3 protein gets one entry after TCRdb re-called the RACE reads with MiXCR. In this record, the V and J calls reflect TCRdb's handling and not the investigators' own analysis. There are approximately 89,000 distinct CDR3 sequences in the sample; more than 8.5% occur only once, and 2% to 2.5% lies in the top ten. This specimen comes from a study of human T cells and chemical hapten exposure. The wider study: Each patch test put 0.01% DPC on the upper back, and results were read at 6 days. Study results and limitations: With regard to DPC sensitization, TCRs above 1 in 1000 frequency did not change.

Germline assignment: CDR1 MDHEN and CDR2 SYDVKM. The CDR3 is 15 residues long. V lost 6 bases to trimming and J lost 8 bases, with 20 bases between them. This TCR came from a woman in her 30s with alopecia areata. Some clones in this sample may be carry-over from other donors' samples. Sequenced material: whole blood, taken in connection with sensitization to the hapten diphenylcyclopropenone (DPC). The chain couples TRBV28 to TRBJ2-1; a possible D gene is TRBD2 (6 bases). The CDR3 DNA follows: TGTGCCAGCAGCCTCCCCAGTGGGGGGTTTGATGAGCAGTTCTTC. This gives the protein CASSLPSGGFDEQFF.